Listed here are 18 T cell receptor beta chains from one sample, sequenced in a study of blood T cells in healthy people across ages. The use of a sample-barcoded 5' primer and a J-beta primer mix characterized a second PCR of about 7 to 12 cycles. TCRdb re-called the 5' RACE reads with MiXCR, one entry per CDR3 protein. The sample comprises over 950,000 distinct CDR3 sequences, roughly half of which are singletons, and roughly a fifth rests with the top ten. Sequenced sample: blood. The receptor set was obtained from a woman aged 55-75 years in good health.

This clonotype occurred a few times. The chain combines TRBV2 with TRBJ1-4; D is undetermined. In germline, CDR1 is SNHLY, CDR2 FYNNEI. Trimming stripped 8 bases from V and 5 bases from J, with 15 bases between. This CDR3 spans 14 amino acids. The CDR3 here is CASAFEKVNEKLFF. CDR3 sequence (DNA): TGTGCCAGCGCATTTGAGAAGGTCAATGAAAAACTGTTTTTT.

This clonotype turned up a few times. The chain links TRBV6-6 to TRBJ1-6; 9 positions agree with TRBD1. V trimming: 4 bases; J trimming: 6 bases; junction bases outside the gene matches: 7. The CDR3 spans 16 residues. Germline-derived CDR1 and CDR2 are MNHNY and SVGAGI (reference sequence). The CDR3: CASSFPRDRANSPLHF. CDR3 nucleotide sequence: TGTGCCAGCAGTTTCCCCCGGGACAGGGCTAATTCACCCCTCCACTTT.

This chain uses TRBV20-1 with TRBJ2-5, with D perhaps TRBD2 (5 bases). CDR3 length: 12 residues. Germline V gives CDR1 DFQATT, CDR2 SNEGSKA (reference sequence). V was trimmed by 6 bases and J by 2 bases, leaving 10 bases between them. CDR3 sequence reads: CSAKWRQETQYF. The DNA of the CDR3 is TGCAGTGCGAAATGGAGGCAAGAGACCCAGTACTTC.

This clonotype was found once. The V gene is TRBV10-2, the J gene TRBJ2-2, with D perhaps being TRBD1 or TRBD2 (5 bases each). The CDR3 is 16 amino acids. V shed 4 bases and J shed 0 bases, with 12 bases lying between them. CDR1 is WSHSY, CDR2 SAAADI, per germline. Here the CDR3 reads CASSVLGTANTGELFF. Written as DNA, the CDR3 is TGCGCCAGCAGTGTATTGGGGACGGCGAACACCGGGGAGCTGTTTTTT.

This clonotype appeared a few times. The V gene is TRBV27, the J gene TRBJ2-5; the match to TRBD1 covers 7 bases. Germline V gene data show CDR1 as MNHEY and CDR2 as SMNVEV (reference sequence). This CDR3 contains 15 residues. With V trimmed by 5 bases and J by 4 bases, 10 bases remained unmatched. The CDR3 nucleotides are TGTGCCAGCAGTAACGAAGGACAGGTGGGAGAGACCCAGTACTTC. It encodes CASSNEGQVGETQYF.

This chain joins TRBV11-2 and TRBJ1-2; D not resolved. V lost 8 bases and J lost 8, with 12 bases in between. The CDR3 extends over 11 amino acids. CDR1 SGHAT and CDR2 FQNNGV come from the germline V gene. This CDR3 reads CASASGWGYTF. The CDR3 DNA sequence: TGTGCCAGCGCGTCCGGGTGGGGCTACACCTTC.

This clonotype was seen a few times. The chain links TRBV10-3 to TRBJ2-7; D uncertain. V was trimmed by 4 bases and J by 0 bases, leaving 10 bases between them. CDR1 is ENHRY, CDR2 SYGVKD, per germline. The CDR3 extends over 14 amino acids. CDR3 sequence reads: CAISVNGDSYEQYF. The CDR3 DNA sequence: TGTGCCATCAGTGTGAATGGAGACTCCTACGAGCAGTACTTC.

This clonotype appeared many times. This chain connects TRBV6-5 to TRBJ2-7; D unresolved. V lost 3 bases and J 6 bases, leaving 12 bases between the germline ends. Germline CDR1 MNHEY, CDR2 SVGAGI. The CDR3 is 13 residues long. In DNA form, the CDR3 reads TGTGCCAGCAGTTATAAGGCCCTAGGCGAGCAGTACTTC. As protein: CASSYKALGEQYF.

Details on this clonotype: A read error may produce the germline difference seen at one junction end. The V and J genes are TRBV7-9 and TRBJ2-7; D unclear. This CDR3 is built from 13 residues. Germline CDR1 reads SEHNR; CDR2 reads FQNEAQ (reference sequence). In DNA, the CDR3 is TGTGCCAGCAGCCCCCCGTCCGCCAGCGAGCGGTACTTC. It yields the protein CASSPPSASERYF.

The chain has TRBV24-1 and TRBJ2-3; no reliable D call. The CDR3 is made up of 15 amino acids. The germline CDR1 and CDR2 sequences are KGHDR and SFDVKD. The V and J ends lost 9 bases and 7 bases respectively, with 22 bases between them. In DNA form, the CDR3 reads TGTGCCACCGCTACATCCGACCTATTAGGGCATACGCAGTATTTT. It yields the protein CATATSDLLGHTQYF.

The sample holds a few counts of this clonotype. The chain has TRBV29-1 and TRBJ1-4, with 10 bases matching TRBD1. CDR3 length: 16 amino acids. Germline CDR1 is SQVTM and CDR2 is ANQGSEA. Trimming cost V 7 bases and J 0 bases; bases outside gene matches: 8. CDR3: CSAWTGGGATNEKLFF. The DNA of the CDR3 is TGCAGCGCTTGGACAGGGGGGGGTGCAACTAATGAAAAACTGTTTTTT. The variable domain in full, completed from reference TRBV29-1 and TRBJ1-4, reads SAVISQKPSRDICQRGTSLTIQCQVDSQVTMMFWYRQQPGQSLTLIATANQGSEATYESGFVIDKFPISRPNLTFSTLTVSNMSPEDSSIYLCSAWTGGGATNEKLFFGSGTQLSVL.

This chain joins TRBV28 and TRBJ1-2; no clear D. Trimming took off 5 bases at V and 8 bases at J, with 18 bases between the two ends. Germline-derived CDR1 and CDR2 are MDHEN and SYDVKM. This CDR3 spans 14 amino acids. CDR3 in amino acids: CASSPIGVIWGYTF. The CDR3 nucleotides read TGTGCCAGCAGTCCAATTGGTGTAATCTGGGGCTACACCTTC.

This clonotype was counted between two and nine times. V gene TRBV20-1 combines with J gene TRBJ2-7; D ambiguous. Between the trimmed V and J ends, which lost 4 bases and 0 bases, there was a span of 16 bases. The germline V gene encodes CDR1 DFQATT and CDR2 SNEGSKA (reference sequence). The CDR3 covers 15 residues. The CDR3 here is CSAIYVFPSSYEQYF. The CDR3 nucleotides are TGCAGTGCTATTTATGTTTTTCCTAGCTCCTACGAGCAGTACTTC.

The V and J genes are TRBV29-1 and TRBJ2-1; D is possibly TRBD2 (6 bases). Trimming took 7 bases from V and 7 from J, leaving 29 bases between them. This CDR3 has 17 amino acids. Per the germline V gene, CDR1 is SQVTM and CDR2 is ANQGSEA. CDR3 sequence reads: CSGAGVLVWGGGNEQFF. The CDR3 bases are TGCAGCGGGGCGGGCGTTTTAGTTTGGGGAGGAGGAAATGAGCAGTTCTTC.

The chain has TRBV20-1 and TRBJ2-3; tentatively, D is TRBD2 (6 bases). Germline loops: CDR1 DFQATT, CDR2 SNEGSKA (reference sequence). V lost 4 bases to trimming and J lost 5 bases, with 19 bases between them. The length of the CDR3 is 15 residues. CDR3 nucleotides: TGCAGTGCTACAAGAGGGACTCCGAGTGTAGATACGCAGTATTTT. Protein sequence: CSATRGTPSVDTQYF.

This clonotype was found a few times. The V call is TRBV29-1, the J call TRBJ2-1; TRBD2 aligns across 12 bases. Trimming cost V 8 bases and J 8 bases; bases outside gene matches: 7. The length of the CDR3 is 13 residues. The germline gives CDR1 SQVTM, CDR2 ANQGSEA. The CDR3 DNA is TGCAGCTCTTGGACTAGCGGGACCGATGAGCAGTTCTTC. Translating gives CSSWTSGTDEQFF.

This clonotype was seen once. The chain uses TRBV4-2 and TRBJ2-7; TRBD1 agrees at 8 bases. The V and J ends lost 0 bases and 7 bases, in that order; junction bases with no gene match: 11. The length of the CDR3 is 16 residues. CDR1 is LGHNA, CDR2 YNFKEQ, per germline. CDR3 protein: CASSQEPGGVYDEQYF. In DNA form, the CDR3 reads TGTGCCAGCAGCCAAGAACCAGGGGGCGTTTACGATGAGCAGTACTTC.

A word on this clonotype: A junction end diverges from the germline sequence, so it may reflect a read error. CDR3 nucleotide sequence: TGCAGTGCTAGGGGCGTAAGGAACAATGAGCGGTTCTTC. Translated, it gives CSARGVRNNERFF. V is TRBV20-1 and J is TRBJ2-1; D unclear. Germline values: CDR1 DFQATT, CDR2 SNEGSKA (reference sequence). The CDR3 loop spans 13 amino acids.